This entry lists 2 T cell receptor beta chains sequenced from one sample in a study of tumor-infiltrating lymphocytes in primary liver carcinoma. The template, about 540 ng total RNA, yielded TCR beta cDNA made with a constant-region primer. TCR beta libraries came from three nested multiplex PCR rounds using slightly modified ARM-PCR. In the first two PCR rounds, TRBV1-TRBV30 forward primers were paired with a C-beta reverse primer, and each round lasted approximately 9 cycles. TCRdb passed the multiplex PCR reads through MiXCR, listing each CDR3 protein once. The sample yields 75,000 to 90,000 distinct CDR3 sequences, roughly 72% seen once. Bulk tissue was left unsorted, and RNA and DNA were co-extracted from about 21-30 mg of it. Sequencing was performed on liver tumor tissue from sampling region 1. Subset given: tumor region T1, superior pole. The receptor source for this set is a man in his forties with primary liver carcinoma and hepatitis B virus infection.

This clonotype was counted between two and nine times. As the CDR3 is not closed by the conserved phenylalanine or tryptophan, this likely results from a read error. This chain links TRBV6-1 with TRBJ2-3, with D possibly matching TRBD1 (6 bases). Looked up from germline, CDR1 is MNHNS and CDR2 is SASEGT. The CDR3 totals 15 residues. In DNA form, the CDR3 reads TGTGCCAGCAGTGTCACAGGGTCCGGCACTGATACACAGTATTCT. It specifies CASSVTGSGTDTQYS.

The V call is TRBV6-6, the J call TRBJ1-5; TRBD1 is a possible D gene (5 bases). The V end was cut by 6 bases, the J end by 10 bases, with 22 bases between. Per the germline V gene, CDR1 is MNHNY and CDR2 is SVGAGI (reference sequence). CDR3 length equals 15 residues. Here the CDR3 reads CASRSGTDSNRPQHF. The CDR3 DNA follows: TGTGCCAGCAGGTCCGGGACCGATAGCAATCGACCCCAGCATTTT.